The TCR beta chain described here comes from a study of CD8 T cells in ankylosing spondylitis. Study outcomes and limitations: What appeared characteristic of ankylosing spondylitis blood was a TCR beta motif of fewer than ten highly homologous variants.

From the 5' RACE reads, TCRdb called clonotypes with MiXCR, one entry per CDR3 protein. Here the sample spans around 770,000 distinct CDR3 sequences, about an eighth being singletons. In its sample, this clonotype was seen a few times. Its antigen is undetermined. Per the germline V gene, CDR1 is DFQATT and CDR2 is SNEGSKA (reference sequence). V shed 6 bases and J shed 5 bases, with 12 bases lying between them. This CDR3 comprises 12 residues. The sample consisted of blood, either unsorted or a sorted T cell fraction (not recorded which). This TCR came from a male donor with ankylosing spondylitis. The rearrangement links TRBV20-1 to TRBJ2-3, with D perhaps TRBD2 (6 bases). CDR3 amino acids: CSASGRGDTQYF. The CDR3 DNA reads TGCAGTGCCTCCGGGAGAGGAGATACGCAGTATTTT.